Below, 14 T cell receptor beta chains from the same sample are listed, as sequenced in a study of cytomegalovirus exposure and HLA in healthy donors. The PCR contained 60 Vbeta and 13 Jbeta primers. Sequenced by immunoSEQ multiplex PCR; TCRdb stores in-frame clones only, minus some. The sample totals 75,000 to 85,000 clones. The sequenced sample was PBMCs. These receptors originate from a man aged 18 to 29 in good health and CMV-seropositive.

The V and J genes are TRBV5-1 and TRBJ2-7; tentative D call: TRBD2 (6 bases). The CDR3 spans 16 residues. V was pared by 4 bases and J by 1 base, with 18 bases between. Germline V gives CDR1 SGHRS, CDR2 YFSETQ. The CDR3 DNA reads TGCGCCAGCAGCCCATTGTCCGGGAGAGGATCCTACGAGCAGTACTTC. Its translation is CASSPLSGRGSYEQYF.

V is TRBV5-1 and J is TRBJ2-5, with D hard to call. Gene TRBJ2-7 matches the end of the DNA better, so the J call may be wrong. CDR1 and CDR2 from the germline V gene are SGHRS and YFSETQ. The CDR3 runs to 16 residues. In DNA form, the CDR3 reads TGCGCCAGCAGCCCTGTTAAATCCGGAGTTACCTACGAGCAGTACTTC. Protein product: CASSPVKSGVTYEQYF.

The chain recombines TRBV6-1 with TRBJ1-2, with D hard to call. V lost 2 bases and J 2 bases, leaving 15 bases between the germline ends. Germline CDR1 MNHNS, CDR2 SASEGT. The CDR3 spans 16 residues. In nucleotides, the CDR3 is TGTGCCAGCAGTGAAAGGAAGCCCTCCGGGAACTATGGCTACACCTTC. Protein: CASSERKPSGNYGYTF.

The CDR3 here is CASSSAGGPHEQYF. The CDR3 DNA sequence: TGTGCCAGCAGTTCAGCGGGAGGGCCCCACGAGCAGTACTTC. The chain links TRBV6-5 to TRBJ2-7; 10 nucleotides align to TRBD2. Trimming cost V 4 bases and J 5 bases; bases outside gene matches: 5. Germline CDR1 reads MNHEY; CDR2 reads SVGAGI. The CDR3 sequence is 14 residues long.

This rearrangement joins TRBV29-1 to TRBJ1-1, with D maybe TRBD1 (5 bases). Germline CDR1 and CDR2: SQVTM and ANQGSEA. Trimming left V 1 base short and J 0 bases short, with 9 bases between. This CDR3 comprises 14 residues. CDR3 sequence reads: CSVEGGGMNTEAFF. In nucleotides, the CDR3 is TGCAGCGTTGAAGGGGGGGGTATGAACACTGAAGCTTTCTTT. The full variable domain, in which reference TRBV29-1 and TRBJ1-1 provide the parts outside the CDR3, is SAVISQKPSRDICQRGTSLTIQCQVDSQVTMMFWYRQQPGQSLTLIATANQGSEATYESGFVIDKFPISRPNLTFSTLTVSNMSPEDSSIYLCSVEGGGMNTEAFFGQGTRLTVV.

The J gene is TRBJ1-2, the V gene TRBV4-1; D unclear. The CDR3 spans 15 residues. Germline V lookup: CDR1 MGHRA, CDR2 YSYEKL. Trimming left V 2 bases short and J 1 base short, with 11 bases between. The CDR3 reads CASSQPTTGNYGYTF. Written as DNA, the CDR3 is TGCGCCAGCAGCCAACCAACCACCGGTAACTATGGCTACACCTTC.

CDR3 in amino acids: CASSPTPDRVGGYTF. The CDR3 nucleotides are TGTGCCAGCAGCCCAACCCCGGACAGGGTAGGGGGCTACACCTTC. The chain links TRBV7-8 to TRBJ1-2; 8 bases agree with TRBD1. Trimming cost V 5 bases and J 8 bases; bases outside gene matches: 13. Per germline, CDR1 SGHVS and CDR2 FQNEAQ. The CDR3 spans 15 residues.

The chain links TRBV19 to TRBJ1-4; weak D call: TRBD1 (6 bases). CDR3 size: 15 residues. In germline, CDR1 is LNHDA, CDR2 SQIVND (reference sequence). The V end was cut by 0 bases, the J end by 8 bases, with 13 bases between. The CDR3 protein is CASSIDPGQREKLFF. CDR3 DNA: TGTGCCAGTAGTATAGATCCCGGACAGAGGGAAAAACTGTTTTTT.

V gene TRBV2 combines with J gene TRBJ1-2; perhaps TRBD1 as D (6 bases). V was pared by 3 bases and J by 5 bases, with 10 bases between. The CDR3 spans 13 residues. Germline loops: CDR1 SNHLY, CDR2 FYNNEI. CDR3 amino acids: CASSEGTSYGYTF. The CDR3 DNA reads as TGTGCCAGCAGTGAGGGGACATCGTATGGCTACACCTTC.

CDR3 residues: CASSETGGASYEQYF. The CDR3 coding sequence is TGTGCCAGCAGTGAAACAGGGGGCGCATCCTACGAGCAGTACTTC. The chain links TRBV6-1 to TRBJ2-7; 9 bases map to TRBD1. Trimming took 2 bases from V and 1 from J; bases not matched to a gene: 3. There are 15 residues in the CDR3. Per the germline V gene, CDR1 is MNHNS and CDR2 is SASEGT.

The chain is built from TRBV19 and TRBJ2-7, with D tentatively TRBD1 (5 bases). V lost 3 bases to trimming and J lost 2 bases, with 11 bases between them. The CDR3 runs 14 residues. The germline CDR1 and CDR2 sequences are LNHDA and SQIVND (reference sequence). The CDR3 protein is CASSIGDSTYEQYF. The CDR3 DNA is TGTGCCAGTAGTATCGGAGACAGTACCTACGAGCAGTACTTC.

This chain links TRBV5-1 with TRBJ2-7, with TRBD2 matching 14 bases. The CDR3 sequence is 18 residues long. Germline V gene data show CDR1 as SGHRS and CDR2 as YFSETQ. The junction had 12 bases not matched to a gene; V was cut back by 4 bases and J by 3 bases. The CDR3: CASSMGLAGVAINYEQYF. The CDR3, as DNA: TGCGCCAGCAGCATGGGACTAGCGGGAGTCGCTATAAACTACGAGCAGTACTTC.

V usage is TRBV18 and J usage is TRBJ2-5; a weak D match, TRBD1 (6 bases). The V end lost 3 bases, the J end lost 1 base, and 15 bases lay between the germline ends. CDR3 length: 16 residues. Germline values: CDR1 KGHSH, CDR2 LQKENI. The CDR3 nucleotides are TGTGCCAGCTCACCCCCACGGACAGAATTCCAAGAGACCCAGTACTTC. This sequence encodes CASSPPRTEFQETQYF.

This chain joins TRBV6-5 and TRBJ1-2; D call uncertain. The V end was cut by 6 bases, the J end by 2 bases, with 10 bases between. The germline CDR1 and CDR2 sequences are MNHEY and SVGAGI. This CDR3 contains 13 residues. CDR3 sequence: CASSRDKNYGYTF. CDR3 nucleotides: TGTGCCAGCAGCCGCGACAAGAACTATGGCTACACCTTC.